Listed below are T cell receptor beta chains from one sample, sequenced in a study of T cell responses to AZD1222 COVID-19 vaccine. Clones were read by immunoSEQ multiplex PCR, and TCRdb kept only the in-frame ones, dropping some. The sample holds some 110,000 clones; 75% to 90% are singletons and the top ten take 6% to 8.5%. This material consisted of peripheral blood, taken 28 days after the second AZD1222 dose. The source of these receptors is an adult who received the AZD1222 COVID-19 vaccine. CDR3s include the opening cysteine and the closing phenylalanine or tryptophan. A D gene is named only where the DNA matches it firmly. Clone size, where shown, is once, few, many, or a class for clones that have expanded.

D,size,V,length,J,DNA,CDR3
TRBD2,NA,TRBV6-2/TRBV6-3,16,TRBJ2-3,TGTGCCAGCAGTTACCAGACTAGCGGTAGCACAGATACGCAGTATTTT,CASSYQTSGSTDTQYF
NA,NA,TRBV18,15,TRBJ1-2,TGTGCCAGCTCACCGCTGGACGGAGGCAAGGATGGCTACACCTTC,CASSPLDGGKDGYTF
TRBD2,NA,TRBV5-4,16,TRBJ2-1,TGTGCCAGCAGCTTGGAGGCGGGAGTTGCCTACAATGAGCAGTTCTTC,CASSLEAGVAYNEQFF
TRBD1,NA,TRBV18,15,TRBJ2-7,TGTGCCAGCTCACAGACGATGGGACAGCCCTACGAGCAGTACTTC,CASSQTMGQPYEQYF
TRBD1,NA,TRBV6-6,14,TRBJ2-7,TGTGCCAGCAGTTCCCGGACAGGTTCCTACGAGCAGTACTTC,CASSSRTGSYEQYF
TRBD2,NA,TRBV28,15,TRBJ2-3,TGTGCCATCACTAGCGGGAGTTATAGCACAGATACGCAGTATTTT,CAITSGSYSTDTQYF
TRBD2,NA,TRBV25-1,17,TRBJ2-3,TGTGCCAGCACCTCTTCTTGGGCGGGAGATCGCACAGATACGCAGTATTTT,CASTSSWAGDRTDTQYF
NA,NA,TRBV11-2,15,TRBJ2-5,TGTGCCAGCAGCTTAGGGTGGCAGGGCGGAGAGACCCAGTACTTC,CASSLGWQGGETQYF
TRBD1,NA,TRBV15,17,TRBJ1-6,TGTGCCACCAGCCCCCTAGGACAGGGGTCCTATAATTCACCCCTCCACTTT,CATSPLGQGSYNSPLHF
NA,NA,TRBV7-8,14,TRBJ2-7,TGTGCCAGCAGCTTAATGCAGGGCGGATCAGAGCAGTACTTC,CASSLMQGGSEQYF
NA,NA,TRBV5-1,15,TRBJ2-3,TGCGCCAGCCTAAGGACCGGGATTAGCACAGATACGCAGTATTTT,CASLRTGISTDTQYF
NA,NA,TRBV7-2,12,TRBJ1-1,TGTGCCAGCAGCTTTTATCAATCTGAAGCTTTCTTT,CASSFYQSEAFF
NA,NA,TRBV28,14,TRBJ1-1,TGTGCCAGCAGTTTAAACAGCGTGAACACTGAAGCTTTCTTT,CASSLNSVNTEAFF
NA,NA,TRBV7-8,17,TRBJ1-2,TGTGCCAGCAGCTTAGAGTTTTTGGGGGCTGTGGTCTATGGCTACACCTTC,CASSLEFLGAVVYGYTF
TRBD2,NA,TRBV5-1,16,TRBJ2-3,TGCGCCAGCAGCAAGGGGCTAGCGGGAGTCGCAGATACGCAGTATTTT,CASSKGLAGVADTQYF
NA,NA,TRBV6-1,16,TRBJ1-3,TGTGCCAGCAGTGAAAATCCGGGAGCAGGAGGAAACACCATATATTTT,CASSENPGAGGNTIYF
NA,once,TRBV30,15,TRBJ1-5,TGTGCCTGGAGTCATCAGGGGCTTAGCAATCAGCCCCAGCATTTT,CAWSHQGLSNQPQHF
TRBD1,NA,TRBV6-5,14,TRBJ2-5,TGTGCCAGCAGCCGCGGGACAGGGCAAGAGACCCAGTACTTC,CASSRGTGQETQYF
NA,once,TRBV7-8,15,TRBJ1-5,TGTGCCAGCAGCTTAGCGGGGGGGAGCAATCAGCCCCAGCATTTT,CASSLAGGSNQPQHF
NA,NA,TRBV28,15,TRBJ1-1,TGTGCCAGCAGTTTTTATGGTCTGGAGAACACTGAAGCTTTCTTT,CASSFYGLENTEAFF
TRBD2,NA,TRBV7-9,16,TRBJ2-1,TGTGCCAGCAGCTTACAAGGGACTAGCGGGGTGGATGAGCAGTTCTTC,CASSLQGTSGVDEQFF
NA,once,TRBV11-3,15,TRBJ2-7,TGTGCCAGCAGCTTAGTGTGGGACAAGACCTACGAGCAGTACTTC,CASSLVWDKTYEQYF
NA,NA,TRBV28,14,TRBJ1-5,TGTGCCAGCAGTTTCGGGGGGGTAAGTCAGCCCCAGCATTTT,CASSFGGVSQPQHF
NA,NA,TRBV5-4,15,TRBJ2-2,TGTGCCAGCAGCTTGAGTGTCGCCCCGGCCGGGGAGCTGTTTTTT,CASSLSVAPAGELFF
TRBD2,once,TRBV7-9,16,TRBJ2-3,TGTGCCAGCAGCTTAAGCTGGCGGGAGGGCACAGATACGCAGTATTTT,CASSLSWREGTDTQYF
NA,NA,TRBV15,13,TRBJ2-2,TGTGCCACCAGCAGAGACGCGGGCGGGGAGCTGTTTTTT,CATSRDAGGELFF
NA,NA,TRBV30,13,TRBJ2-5,TGTGCCTGGAGTGTACATGACCAAGAGACCCAGTACTTC,CAWSVHDQETQYF
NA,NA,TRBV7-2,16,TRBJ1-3,TGTGCCAGCAGCTTAGGGGCCGAAGGCTCTGGAAACACCATATATTTT,CASSLGAEGSGNTIYF
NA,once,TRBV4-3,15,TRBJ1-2,TGCGCCAGCAGCCAAGTCCCGGGACACCTCTATGGCTACACCTTC,CASSQVPGHLYGYTF
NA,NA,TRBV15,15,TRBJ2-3,TGTGCCACCAGCAGAGATCACCCAGCCACAGATACGCAGTATTTT,CATSRDHPATDTQYF
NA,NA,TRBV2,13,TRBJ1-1,TGTGCCAACCGGACAGCCATGAACACTGAAGCTTTCTTT,CANRTAMNTEAFF
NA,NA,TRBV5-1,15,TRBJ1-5,TGCGCCAGCAGCTTGGATGGGACGCGGAATCAGCCCCAGCATTTT,CASSLDGTRNQPQHF
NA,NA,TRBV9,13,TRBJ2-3,TGTGCCAGCAGCGTAGGCAACACAGATACGCAGTATTTT,CASSVGNTDTQYF
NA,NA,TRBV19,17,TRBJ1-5,TGTGCCAGTAGGGAAGAGGCAGGCTTTCTAGGCAATCAGCCCCAGCATTTT,CASREEAGFLGNQPQHF
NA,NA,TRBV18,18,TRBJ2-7,TGTGCCAGCTCACCAAGACAGACCAAGGCTCCGAACTCCTACGAGCAGTACTTC,CASSPRQTKAPNSYEQYF
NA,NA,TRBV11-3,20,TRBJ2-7,TGTGCCAGCAGCTTAGAAGGGCGGGTAAAGGTAGTGGGCAGAACCTACGAGCAGTACTTC,CASSLEGRVKVVGRTYEQYF
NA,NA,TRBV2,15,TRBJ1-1,TGTGCCAGCAGGACCTCCGGGACACCGAACACTGAAGCTTTCTTT,CASRTSGTPNTEAFF